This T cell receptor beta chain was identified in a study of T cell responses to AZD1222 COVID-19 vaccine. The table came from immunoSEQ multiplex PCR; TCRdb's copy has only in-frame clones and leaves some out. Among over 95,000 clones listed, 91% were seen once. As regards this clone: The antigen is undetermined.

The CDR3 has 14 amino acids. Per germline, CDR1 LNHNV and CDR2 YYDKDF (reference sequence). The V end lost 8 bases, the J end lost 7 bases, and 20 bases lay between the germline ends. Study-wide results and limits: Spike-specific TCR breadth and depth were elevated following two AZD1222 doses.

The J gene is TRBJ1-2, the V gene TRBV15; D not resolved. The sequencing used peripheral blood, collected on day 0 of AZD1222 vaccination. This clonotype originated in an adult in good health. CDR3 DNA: TGTGCCACCTCCGGCCCGCAAGGGCTCTCTGGCTACACCTTC. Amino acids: CATSGPQGLSGYTF.